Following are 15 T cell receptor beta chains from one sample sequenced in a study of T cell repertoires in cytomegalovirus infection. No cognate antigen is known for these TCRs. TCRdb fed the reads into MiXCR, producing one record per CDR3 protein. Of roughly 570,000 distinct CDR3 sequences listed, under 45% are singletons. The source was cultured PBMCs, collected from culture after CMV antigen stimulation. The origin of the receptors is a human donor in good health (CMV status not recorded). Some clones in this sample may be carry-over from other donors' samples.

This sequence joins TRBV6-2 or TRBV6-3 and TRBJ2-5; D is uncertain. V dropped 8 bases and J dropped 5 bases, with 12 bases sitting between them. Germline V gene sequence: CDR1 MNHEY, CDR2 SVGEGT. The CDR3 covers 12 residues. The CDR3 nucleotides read TGTGCCAGCTGGCGGTTCGGGGAGACCCAGTACTTC. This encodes CASWRFGETQYF.

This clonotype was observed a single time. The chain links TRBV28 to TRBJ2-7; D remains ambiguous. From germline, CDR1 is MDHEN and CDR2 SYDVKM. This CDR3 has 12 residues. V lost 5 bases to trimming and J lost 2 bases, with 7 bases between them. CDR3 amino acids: CASSPFTYEQYF. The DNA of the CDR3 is TGTGCCAGCAGTCCCTTCACCTACGAGCAGTACTTC.

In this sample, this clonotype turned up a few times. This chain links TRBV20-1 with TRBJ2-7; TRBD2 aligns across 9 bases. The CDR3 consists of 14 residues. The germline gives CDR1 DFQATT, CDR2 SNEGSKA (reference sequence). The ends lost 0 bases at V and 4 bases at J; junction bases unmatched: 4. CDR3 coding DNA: TGCAGTGCTAGAGATATGCGGGGGGGGTACGAGCAGTACTTC. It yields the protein CSARDMRGGYEQYF.

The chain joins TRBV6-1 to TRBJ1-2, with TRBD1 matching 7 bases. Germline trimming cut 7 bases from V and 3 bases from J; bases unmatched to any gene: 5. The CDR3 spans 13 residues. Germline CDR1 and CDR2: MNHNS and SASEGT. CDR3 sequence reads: CASTTGTDYGYTF. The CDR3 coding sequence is TGTGCCAGCACAACCGGGACAGACTATGGCTACACCTTC.

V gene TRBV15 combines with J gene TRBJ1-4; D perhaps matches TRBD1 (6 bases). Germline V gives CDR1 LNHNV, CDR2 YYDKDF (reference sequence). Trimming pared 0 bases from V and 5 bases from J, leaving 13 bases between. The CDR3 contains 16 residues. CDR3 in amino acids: CATSREQGGWNEKLFF. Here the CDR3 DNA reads TGTGCCACCAGCAGAGAACAGGGTGGGTGGAATGAAAAACTGTTTTTT.

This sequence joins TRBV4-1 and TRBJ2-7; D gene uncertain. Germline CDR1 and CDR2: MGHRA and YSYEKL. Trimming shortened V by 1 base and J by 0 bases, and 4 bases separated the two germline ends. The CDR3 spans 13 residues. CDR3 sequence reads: CASSQVDSYEQYF. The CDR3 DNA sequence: TGCGCCAGCAGCCAAGTAGACTCCTACGAGCAGTACTTC.

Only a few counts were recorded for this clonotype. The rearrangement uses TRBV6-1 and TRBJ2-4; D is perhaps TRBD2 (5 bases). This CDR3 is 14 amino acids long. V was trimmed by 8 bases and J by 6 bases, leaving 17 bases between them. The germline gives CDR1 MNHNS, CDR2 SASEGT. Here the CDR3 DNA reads TGTGCCAGCTTCGAGCCCCTAGCCGGAAACATTCAGTACTTC. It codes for CASFEPLAGNIQYF.

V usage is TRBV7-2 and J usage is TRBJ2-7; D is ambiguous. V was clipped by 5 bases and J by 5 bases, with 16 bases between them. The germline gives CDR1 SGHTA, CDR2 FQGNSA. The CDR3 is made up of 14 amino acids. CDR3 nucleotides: TGTGCCAGCAGCCCCACTCCGTGGGGTGACGAGCAGTACTTC. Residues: CASSPTPWGDEQYF.

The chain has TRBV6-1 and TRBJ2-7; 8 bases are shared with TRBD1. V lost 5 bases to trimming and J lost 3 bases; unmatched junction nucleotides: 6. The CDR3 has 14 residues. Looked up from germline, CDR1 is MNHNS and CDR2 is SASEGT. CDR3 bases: TGTGCCAGCAGTTACCCCACAGGGGGCTACGAGCAGTACTTC. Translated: CASSYPTGGYEQYF.

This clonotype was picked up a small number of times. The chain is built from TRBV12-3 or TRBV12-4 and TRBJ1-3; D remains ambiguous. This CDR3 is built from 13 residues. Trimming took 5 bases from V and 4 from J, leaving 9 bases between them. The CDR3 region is CASSPIFGNTIYF. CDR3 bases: TGTGCCAGCAGTCCAATCTTCGGAAACACCATATATTTT.

The CDR3 protein is CASSPRVSGTGEKLFF. CDR3 DNA sequence: TGTGCCAGCAGCCCCCGCGTTTCGGGGACGGGGGAAAAACTGTTTTTT. The rearrangement uses TRBV7-2 and TRBJ1-4, with D perhaps matching TRBD1 (5 bases). Germline assignment: CDR1 SGHTA and CDR2 FQGNSA. The CDR3 has 16 residues. V was shortened by 5 bases and J by 8 bases, with 21 bases between the two germline ends.

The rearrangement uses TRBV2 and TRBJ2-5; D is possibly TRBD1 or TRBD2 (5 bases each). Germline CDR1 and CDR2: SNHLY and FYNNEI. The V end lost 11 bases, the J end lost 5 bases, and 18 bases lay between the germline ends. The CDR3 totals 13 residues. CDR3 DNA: TGTGCCTTCCTGGGACGGGAAGGTGAGACCCAGTACTTC. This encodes CAFLGREGETQYF.

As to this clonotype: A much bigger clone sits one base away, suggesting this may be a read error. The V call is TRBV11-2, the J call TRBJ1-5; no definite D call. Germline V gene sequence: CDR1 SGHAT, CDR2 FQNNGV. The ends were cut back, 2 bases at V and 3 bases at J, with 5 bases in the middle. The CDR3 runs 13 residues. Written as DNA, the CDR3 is TGTGCCAGCAGCTTACATCTCAATCAGCCCCAGCATTTT. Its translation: CASSLHLNQPQHF.

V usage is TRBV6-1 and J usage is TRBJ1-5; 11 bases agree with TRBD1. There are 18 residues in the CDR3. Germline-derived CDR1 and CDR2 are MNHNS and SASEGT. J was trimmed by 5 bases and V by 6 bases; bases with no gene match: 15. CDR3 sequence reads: CASRYYGQGAPTDQPQHF. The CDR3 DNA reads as TGTGCCAGCAGATACTACGGACAGGGGGCCCCCACAGATCAGCCCCAGCATTTT.

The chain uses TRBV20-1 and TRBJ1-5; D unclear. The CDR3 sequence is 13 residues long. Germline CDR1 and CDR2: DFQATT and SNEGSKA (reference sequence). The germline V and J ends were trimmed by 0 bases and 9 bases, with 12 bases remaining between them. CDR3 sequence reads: CSARDTAEGPQHF. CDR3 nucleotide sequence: TGCAGTGCTAGAGACACCGCTGAAGGGCCCCAGCATTTT.